Described below is a single T cell receptor beta chain sequence and its context. Its cognate antigen is unknown. The data derive from a study of T cell responses to AZD1222 COVID-19 vaccine. Trimming removed 3 bases from V and 2 bases from J, with 11 bases in between. This CDR3 comprises 15 residues. CDR1 and CDR2 from the germline V gene are SGHAT and FQNNGV. Study results and limitations: The repertoires were collected only after the peak T cell response. Spike-specific TCR breadth and depth both grew after two AZD1222 doses. There were mostly white British donors and more females than males, and clonal diversity was possibly underestimated. Spike-wide coverage was observed for vaccine-associated CD4 TCRs, with dominant responses at 160-218 and 743-854.

Sequencing used immunoSEQ multiplex PCR; TCRdb keeps in-frame clones, though not all of them. The sample shows approximately 50,000 clones, approximately 85% of them seen only once. The sequence was collected from an adult in good health. Sequenced here: peripheral blood, sampled on day 0 of MenACWY control vaccination. The rearrangement uses TRBV11-2 and TRBJ1-3, with no clear D. This chain's CDR3 is CASSLTQSPGNTIYF. The CDR3 nucleotides read TGTGCCAGCAGCTTGACCCAGAGCCCTGGAAACACCATATATTTT.